These 2 T cell receptor beta chains were sequenced from one sample in a study of long-term antiretroviral therapy in people with HIV. Run at survey level, the immunoSEQ assay was version v3.0. TCRdb keeps only in-frame clones here, not all; method: immunoSEQ multiplex PCR. The profile shows fewer than 25,000 clones, approximately 84% of them singletons. Material: unsorted PBMCs, obtained almost 6 years after starting antiretroviral therapy. The receptor set was obtained from a man aged 25-45 years with HIV.

The rearrangement links TRBV6-5 to TRBJ2-7; perhaps D is TRBD1 or TRBD2 (5 bases each). The CDR3 runs 14 residues. The V and J ends lost 6 bases and 0 bases respectively, with 12 bases between them. Germline V gene data show CDR1 as MNHEY and CDR2 as SVGAGI. CDR3 DNA: TGTGCCAGCAGAACCGGGACGGGCTCCTACGAGCAGTACTTC. Amino acid sequence: CASRTGTGSYEQYF.

This chain connects TRBV6-5 to TRBJ2-7; perhaps D is TRBD1 or TRBD2 (5 bases each). Trimming took 6 bases from V and 2 from J, leaving 14 bases between them. CDR3 length equals 14 residues. CDR1 and CDR2 (germline): MNHEY, SVGAGI. CDR3 sequence reads: CASRRTSGPYEQYF. CDR3 DNA sequence: TGTGCCAGCAGGAGAACTTCGGGGCCCTACGAGCAGTACTTC.